The sequence of this T cell receptor (beta chain) was determined in a study of siplizumab effects on memory and regulatory T cells. Study-level points and caveats: Sequences below about 10^-5 frequency were poorly captured, and few alloreactive clones mapped to unstimulated subsets. Neither a naive nor a memory phenotype was assignable to roughly 80-95% of proliferating CD4+ or CD8+ clones.

As regards this clone: The antigen is undetermined.

Repertoires were generated with immunoSEQ multiplex PCR, while TCRdb's copy carries only in-frame clones and drops some. Of approximately 100,000 clones in the sample, about 90% were seen once. V shed 7 bases and J 5 bases; nucleotides not matched to a gene: 14. CDR1 and CDR2 from the germline V gene are SQVTM and ANQGSEA. The CDR3 runs to 15 residues. The chain combines TRBV29-1 with TRBJ2-5; TRBD1 aligns across 9 bases. The sequenced sample was non-Treg CD4+ T cells sorted from blood. This clonotype was obtained from a human donor in good health. The CDR3 DNA is TGCAGCGGGGACAGGGAAGGCCTAGGAGATGAGACCCAGTACTTC. Its translation: CSGDREGLGDETQYF.